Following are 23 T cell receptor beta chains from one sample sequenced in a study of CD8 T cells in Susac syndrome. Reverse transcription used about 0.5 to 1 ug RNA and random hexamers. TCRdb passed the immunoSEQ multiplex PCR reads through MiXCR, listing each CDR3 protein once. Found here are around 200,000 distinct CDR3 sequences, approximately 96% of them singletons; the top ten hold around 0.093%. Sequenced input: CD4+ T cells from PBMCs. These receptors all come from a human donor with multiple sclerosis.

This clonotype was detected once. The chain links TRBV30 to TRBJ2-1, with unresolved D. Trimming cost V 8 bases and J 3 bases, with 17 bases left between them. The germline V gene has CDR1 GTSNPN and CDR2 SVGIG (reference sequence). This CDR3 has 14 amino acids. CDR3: CARSIGSFYNEQFF. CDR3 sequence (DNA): TGTGCCCGGTCCATTGGTAGTTTCTACAATGAGCAGTTCTTC.

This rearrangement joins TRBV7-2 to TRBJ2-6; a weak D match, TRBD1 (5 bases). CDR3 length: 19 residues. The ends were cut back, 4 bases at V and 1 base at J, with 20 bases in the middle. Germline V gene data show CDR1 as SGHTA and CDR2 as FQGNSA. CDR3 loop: CASSSPDRPVLSGANVLTF. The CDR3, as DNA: TGTGCCAGCAGCTCCCCAGACAGACCAGTTCTATCTGGGGCCAACGTCCTGACTTTC.

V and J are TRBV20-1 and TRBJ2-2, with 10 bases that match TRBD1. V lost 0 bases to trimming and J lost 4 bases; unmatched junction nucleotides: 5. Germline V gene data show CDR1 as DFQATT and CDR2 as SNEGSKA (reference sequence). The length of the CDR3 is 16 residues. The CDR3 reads CSARDSRTGGTGELFF. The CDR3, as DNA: TGCAGTGCTAGAGATTCTCGGACAGGGGGCACCGGGGAGCTGTTTTTT.

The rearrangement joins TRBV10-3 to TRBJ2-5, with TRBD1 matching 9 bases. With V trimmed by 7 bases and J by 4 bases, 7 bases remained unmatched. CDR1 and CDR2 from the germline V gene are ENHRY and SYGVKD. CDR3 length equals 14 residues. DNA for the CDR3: TGTGCCATCACCAAGGGACAGGGTACAGAGACCCAGTACTTC. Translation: CAITKGQGTETQYF.

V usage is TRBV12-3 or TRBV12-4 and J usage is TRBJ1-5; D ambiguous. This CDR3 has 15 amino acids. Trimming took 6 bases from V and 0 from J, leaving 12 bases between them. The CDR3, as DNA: TGTGCCAGCAGCCCCAGAGGATATAGCAATCAGCCCCAGCATTTT. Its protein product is CASSPRGYSNQPQHF.

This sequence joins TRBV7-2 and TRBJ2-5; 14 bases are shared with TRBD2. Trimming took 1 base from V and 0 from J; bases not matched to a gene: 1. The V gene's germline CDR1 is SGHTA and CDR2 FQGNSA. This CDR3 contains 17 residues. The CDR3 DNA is TGTGCCAGCAGCTTAGGACTAGCGGGGGGGTACCAAGAGACCCAGTACTTC. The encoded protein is CASSLGLAGGYQETQYF. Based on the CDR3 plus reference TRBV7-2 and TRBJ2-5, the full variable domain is GAGVSQSPSNKVTEKGKDVELRCDPISGHTALYWYRQSLGQGLEFLIYFQGNSAPDKSGLPSDRFSAERTGGSVSTLTIQRTQQEDSAVYLCASSLGLAGGYQETQYFGPGTRLLVL.

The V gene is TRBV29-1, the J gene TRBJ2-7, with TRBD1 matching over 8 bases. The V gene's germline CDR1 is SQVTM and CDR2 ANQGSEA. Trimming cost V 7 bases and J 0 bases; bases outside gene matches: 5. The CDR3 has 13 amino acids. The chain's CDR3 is CSAGQGSSYEQYF. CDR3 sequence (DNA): TGCAGCGCAGGACAGGGTAGCTCCTACGAGCAGTACTTC.

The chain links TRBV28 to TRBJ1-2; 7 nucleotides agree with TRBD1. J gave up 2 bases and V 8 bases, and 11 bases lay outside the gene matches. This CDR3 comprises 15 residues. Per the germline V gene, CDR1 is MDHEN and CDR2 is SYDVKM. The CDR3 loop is CASFGYATGNYGYTF. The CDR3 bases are TGTGCCAGCTTTGGCTATGCGACAGGGAACTATGGCTACACCTTC.

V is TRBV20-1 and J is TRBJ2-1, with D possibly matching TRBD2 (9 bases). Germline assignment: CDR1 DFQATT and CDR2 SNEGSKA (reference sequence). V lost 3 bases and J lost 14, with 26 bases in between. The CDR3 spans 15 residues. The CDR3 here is CSASRGLSSGVLEFF. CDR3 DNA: TGCAGTGCTAGCAGGGGGCTCTCTAGCGGGGTCCTGGAGTTCTTC.

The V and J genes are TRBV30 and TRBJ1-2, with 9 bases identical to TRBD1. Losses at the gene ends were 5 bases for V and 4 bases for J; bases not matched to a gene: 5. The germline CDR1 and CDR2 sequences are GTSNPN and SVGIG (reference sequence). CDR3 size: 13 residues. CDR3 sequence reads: CAWGTGISYGYTF. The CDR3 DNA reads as TGTGCCTGGGGGACAGGGATTTCCTATGGCTACACCTTC.

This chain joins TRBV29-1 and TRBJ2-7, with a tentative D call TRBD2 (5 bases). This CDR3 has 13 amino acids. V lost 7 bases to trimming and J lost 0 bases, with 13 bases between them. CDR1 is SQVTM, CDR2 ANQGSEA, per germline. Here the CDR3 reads CSARTLSSYEQYF. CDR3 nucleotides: TGCAGCGCCCGGACTCTATCCTCCTACGAGCAGTACTTC.

The CDR3 sequence: CASSVVGGTDNGYTF. The CDR3 nucleotides are TGTGCCAGCAGCGTAGTCGGAGGGACAGATAATGGCTACACCTTC. This sequence joins TRBV9 and TRBJ1-2; TRBD1 aligns across 7 bases. The CDR3 covers 15 residues. V lost 0 bases to trimming and J lost 6 bases; unmatched junction nucleotides: 8. CDR1 and CDR2 from the germline V gene are SGDLS and YYNGEE.

The CDR3 region has the DNA TGTGCCAGCAGCTCTCCCACAGTAAGCACAGATACGCAGTATTTT. Translating it yields CASSSPTVSTDTQYF. This chain connects TRBV7-9 to TRBJ2-3; D is uncertain. Germline lookup yields CDR1 SEHNR and CDR2 FQNEAQ (reference sequence). The germline V and J ends were trimmed by 4 bases and 0 bases, with 11 bases remaining between them. There are 15 residues in the CDR3.

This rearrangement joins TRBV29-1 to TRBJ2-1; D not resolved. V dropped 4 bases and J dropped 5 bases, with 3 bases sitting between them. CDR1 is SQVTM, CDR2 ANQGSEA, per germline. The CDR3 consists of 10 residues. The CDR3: CSVGHNEQFF. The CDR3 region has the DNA TGCAGCGTTGGCCACAATGAGCAGTTCTTC.

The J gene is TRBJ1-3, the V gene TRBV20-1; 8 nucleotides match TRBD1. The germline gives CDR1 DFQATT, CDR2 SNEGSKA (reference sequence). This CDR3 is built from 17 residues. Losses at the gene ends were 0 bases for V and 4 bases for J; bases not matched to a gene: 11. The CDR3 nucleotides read TGCAGTGCTAGAGACCCACGGACAGGGACGGCCGGAAACACCATATATTTT. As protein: CSARDPRTGTAGNTIYF.

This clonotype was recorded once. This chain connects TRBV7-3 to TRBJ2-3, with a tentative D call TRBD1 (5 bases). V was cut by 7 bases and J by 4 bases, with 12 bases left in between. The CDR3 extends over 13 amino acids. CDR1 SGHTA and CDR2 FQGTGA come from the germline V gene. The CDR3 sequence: CASKRGGADTQYF. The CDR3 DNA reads TGTGCCAGCAAAAGGGGCGGCGCAGATACGCAGTATTTT.

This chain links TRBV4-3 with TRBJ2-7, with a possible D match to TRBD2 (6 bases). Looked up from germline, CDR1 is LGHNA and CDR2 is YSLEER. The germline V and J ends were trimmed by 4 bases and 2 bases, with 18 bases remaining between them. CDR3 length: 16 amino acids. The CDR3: CASSPFPGTLPYEQYF. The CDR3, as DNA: TGCGCCAGCAGCCCTTTCCCCGGGACTTTACCCTACGAGCAGTACTTC.

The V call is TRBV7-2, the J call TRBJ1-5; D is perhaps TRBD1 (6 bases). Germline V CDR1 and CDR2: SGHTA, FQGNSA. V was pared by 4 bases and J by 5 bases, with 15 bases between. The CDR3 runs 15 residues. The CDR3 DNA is TGTGCCAGCAGCTATCTCAACAGGGTGGATCAGCCCCAGCATTTT. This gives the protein CASSYLNRVDQPQHF.

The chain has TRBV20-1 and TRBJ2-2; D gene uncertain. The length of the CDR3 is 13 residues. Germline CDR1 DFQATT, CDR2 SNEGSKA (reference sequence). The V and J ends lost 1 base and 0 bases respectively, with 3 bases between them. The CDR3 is CSARVPNTGELFF. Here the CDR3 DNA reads TGCAGTGCTAGAGTCCCGAACACCGGGGAGCTGTTTTTT.

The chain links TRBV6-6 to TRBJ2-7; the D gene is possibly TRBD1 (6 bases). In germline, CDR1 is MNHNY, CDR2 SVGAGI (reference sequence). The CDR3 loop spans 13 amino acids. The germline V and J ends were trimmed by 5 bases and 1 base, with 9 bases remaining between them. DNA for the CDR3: TGTGCCAGCAGTCCGGGACATTCCTACGAGCAGTACTTC. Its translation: CASSPGHSYEQYF.

CDR3 in amino acids: CASEQGGQQYF. The CDR3 nucleotides are TGTGCCAGTGAACAGGGGGGCCAGCAGTACTTC. The chain is built from TRBV19 and TRBJ2-7, with 8 nucleotides matching TRBD1. This CDR3 contains 11 residues. V shed 8 bases and J 8 bases; nucleotides not matched to a gene: 5. From germline, CDR1 is LNHDA and CDR2 SQIVND (reference sequence).

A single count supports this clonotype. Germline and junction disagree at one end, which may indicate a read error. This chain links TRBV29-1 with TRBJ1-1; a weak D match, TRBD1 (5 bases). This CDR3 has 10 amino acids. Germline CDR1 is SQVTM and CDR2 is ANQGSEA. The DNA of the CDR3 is TGCAGCGTCGAGGACACCGAAGCTTTCTTT. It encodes CSVEDTEAFF. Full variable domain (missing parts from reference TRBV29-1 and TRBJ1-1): SAVISQKPSRDICQRGTSLTIQCQVDSQVTMMFWYRQQPGQSLTLIATANQGSEATYESGFVIDKFPISRPNLTFSTLTVSNMSPEDSSIYLCSVEDTEAFFGQGTRLTVV.

The CDR3 spells CASSPENTEAFF. The CDR3, as DNA: TGTGCCAGCTCCCCAGAGAACACTGAAGCTTTCTTT. The rearrangement joins TRBV18 to TRBJ1-1; D call uncertain. The CDR3 spans 12 residues. Germline V gives CDR1 KGHSH, CDR2 LQKENI. V was shortened by 6 bases and J by 1 base, with 6 bases between the two germline ends.